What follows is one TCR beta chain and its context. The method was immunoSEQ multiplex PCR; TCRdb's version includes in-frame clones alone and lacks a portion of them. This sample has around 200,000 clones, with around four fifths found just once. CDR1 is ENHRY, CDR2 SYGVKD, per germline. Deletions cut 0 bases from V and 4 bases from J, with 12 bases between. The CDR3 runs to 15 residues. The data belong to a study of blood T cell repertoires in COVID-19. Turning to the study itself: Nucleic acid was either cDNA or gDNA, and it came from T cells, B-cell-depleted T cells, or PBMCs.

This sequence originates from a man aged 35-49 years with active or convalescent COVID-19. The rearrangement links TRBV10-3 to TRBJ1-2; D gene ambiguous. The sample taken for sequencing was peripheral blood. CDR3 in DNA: TGTGCCATCAGTGAGTCGGCAGGCTCAATCTATGGCTACACCTTC. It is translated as CAISESAGSIYGYTF.